This T cell receptor (beta chain) is from a study of technical replicates of blood from several donors (dated by TCRdb to 2016 to 2017). Reading from cysteine to phenylalanine, the CDR3 counts 14 amino acids. The retained sequence is limited to the CDR3, 42 bases, with the frame set at the first base. In the germline V gene, CDR1 corresponds to SNHLY and CDR2 to FYNNEI. V lost 4 bases and J lost 8 bases; the stretch between them is 15 bases long. Concerning this clone itself: It lacks a known antigen. No per-base quality is available; no much larger clone lies one base away.

Receptor libraries were prepared by the immunoSEQ multiplex PCR assay. The table was pulled from immuneACCESS by TCRdb, which kept in-frame rearrangements only. Such tables lose some clones; where checked, under half of the loss comes from unresolved V genes, and the rest has no known cause. This sample is represented by 80,000 to 100,000 clones; around 96% of them were singletons. The leading ten clones occupy around 0.21% of the sample. This chain is built from TRBV2 and TRBJ2-1; the D gene is possibly TRBD1, with 5 bases matching. Sequenced sample: T cells isolated from PBMCs. The receptor was derived from a human donor in good health. DNA sequence: TGTGCCAGCAGTGTCCAGGGTGGTGGAGATGAGCAGTTCTTC. Its amino acids are CASSVQGGGDEQFF.